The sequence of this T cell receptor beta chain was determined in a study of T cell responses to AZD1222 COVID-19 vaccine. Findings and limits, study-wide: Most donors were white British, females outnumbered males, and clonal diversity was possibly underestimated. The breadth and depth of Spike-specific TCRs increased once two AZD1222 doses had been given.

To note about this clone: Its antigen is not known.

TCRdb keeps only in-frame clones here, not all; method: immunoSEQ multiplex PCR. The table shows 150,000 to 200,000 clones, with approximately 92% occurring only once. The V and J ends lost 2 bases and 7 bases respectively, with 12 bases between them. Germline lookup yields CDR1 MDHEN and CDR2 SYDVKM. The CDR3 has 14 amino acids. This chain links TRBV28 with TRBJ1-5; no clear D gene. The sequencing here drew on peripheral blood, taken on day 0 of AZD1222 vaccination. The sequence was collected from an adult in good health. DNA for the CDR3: TGTGCCAGCAGTTTAGGCAGCGCGGCACAGCCCCAGCATTTT. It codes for CASSLGSAAQPQHF.